The entry below describes one TCR beta chain. This entry is derived from a study of blood T cell repertoires in COVID-19. Background on the study: The cDNA or gDNA used as material had been derived from T cells, B-cell-depleted T cells, or PBMCs.

In the study's own analysis: Researchers report that nucleated cell counts were estimated from reference gene primer amplification. Using immunoSEQ multiplex PCR, the repertoire was profiled, and TCRdb retains in-frame clones only, with some absent. From that table come the V and J calls and clone size; the DNA was used to work out D and trimming. The sample holds 200,000 to 250,000 clones, around four fifths seen once. Sample: peripheral blood. This TCR derives from a woman aged 55-70 years who had recovered from COVID-19.

The CDR3 bases are TGCGCCAGCAGTGACCACGGGGAGGGCTCGCGGGGGGGCCTTGTCGGACCCCTTACAGATACGCAGTATTTT. Protein: CASSDHGEGSRGGLVGPLTDTQYF. V is TRBV10-1 and J is TRBJ2-3; TRBD2 agrees at 9 bases. The CDR3 runs 24 residues. From germline, CDR1 is WNHNN and CDR2 SYGVQD (reference sequence). V trimming: 3 bases; J trimming: 3 bases; junction bases outside the gene matches: 31.